This TCR beta chain was obtained from a study of T cell responses to AZD1222 COVID-19 vaccine. The CDR3 is 15 amino acids. V dropped 0 bases and J dropped 10 bases, with 15 bases sitting between them. From germline, CDR1 is MGHRA and CDR2 YSYEKL. Assay: immunoSEQ multiplex PCR; the TCRdb copy retains only in-frame clones and omits some. This table holds some 150,000 clones, approximately 88% found once. This clonotype was sampled from an adult in good health. V and J are TRBV4-1 and TRBJ1-4, with D perhaps TRBD1 (5 bases). The specimen was peripheral blood, collected on day 0 of AZD1222 vaccination. The CDR3 bases are TGCGCCAGCAGCCAAGAGGGTGGGGGAACAGGAAAACTGTTTTTT. It yields the protein CASSQEGGGTGKLFF.